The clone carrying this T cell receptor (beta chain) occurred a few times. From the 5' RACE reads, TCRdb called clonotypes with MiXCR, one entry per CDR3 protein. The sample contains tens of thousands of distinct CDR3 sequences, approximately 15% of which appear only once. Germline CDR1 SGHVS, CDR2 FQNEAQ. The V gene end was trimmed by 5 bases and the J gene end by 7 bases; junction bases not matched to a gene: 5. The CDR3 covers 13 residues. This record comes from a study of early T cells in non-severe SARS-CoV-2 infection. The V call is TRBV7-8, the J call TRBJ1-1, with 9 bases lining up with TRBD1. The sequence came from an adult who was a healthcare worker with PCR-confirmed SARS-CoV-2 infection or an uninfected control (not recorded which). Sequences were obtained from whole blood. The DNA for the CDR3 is TGTGCCAGCAGCACTAACAGGGGGCTTGAAGCTTTCTTT. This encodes CASSTNRGLEAFF.